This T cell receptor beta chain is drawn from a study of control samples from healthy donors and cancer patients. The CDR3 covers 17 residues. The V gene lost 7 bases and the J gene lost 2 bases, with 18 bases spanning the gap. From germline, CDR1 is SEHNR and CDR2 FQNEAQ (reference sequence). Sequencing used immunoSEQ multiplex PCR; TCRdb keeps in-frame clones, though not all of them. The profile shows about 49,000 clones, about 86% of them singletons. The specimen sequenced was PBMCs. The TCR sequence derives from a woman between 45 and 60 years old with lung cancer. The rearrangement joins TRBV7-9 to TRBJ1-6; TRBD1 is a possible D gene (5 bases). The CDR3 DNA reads TGTGCCAGCACTCGCCTGGGGAGAGGGGCCTATAATTCACCCCTCCACTTT. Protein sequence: CASTRLGRGAYNSPLHF.